This TCR beta chain is from a study of identical twins. Trimming stripped 2 bases from V and 5 bases from J, with 9 bases between. This CDR3 contains 14 residues. The germline gives CDR1 MDHEN, CDR2 SYDVKM. The sample holds a few counts of this clonotype. Template switching created a universal primer site, and the cDNA included unique molecular identifiers. TCRdb re-called the 5' RACE reads with MiXCR, one entry per CDR3 protein. The repertoire holds hundreds of thousands of distinct CDR3 sequences, with around an eighth as singletons. The same data also contributed to another study, on yellow fever vaccine responses in identical twins.

This clonotype originated in a woman between 18 and 29 years old in good health. This rearrangement joins TRBV28 to TRBJ2-2; unclear D gene. What was sequenced was PBMCs. The CDR3 protein is CASSLDLWTGELFF. CDR3 coding DNA: TGTGCCAGCAGTTTAGACTTGTGGACCGGGGAGCTGTTTTTT.